The 28 T cell receptor beta chains given below trace back to one sample, sequenced in a study of blood T cell repertoires in COVID-19. Generated by immunoSEQ multiplex PCR, the TCRdb table keeps only in-frame clones and is missing some. The repertoire holds roughly 65,000 clones, with 75% to 85% as singletons. The sequenced sample was peripheral blood. These receptors all stem from a human donor in a cohort sampled during active COVID-19.

The chain joins TRBV5-4 to TRBJ1-6; 7 bases map to TRBD1. The germline V gene has CDR1 SGHNT and CDR2 YYREEE (reference sequence). This CDR3 has 14 amino acids. V lost 4 bases, J lost 6 bases, and 4 bases stayed unmatched. Written as DNA, the CDR3 is TGTGCCAGCAGCGTTGACAGGGCTAATTCACCCCTCCACTTT. Amino acid sequence: CASSVDRANSPLHF. The full variable domain, in which reference TRBV5-4 and TRBJ1-6 provide the parts outside the CDR3, is ETGVTQSPTHLIKTRGQQVTLRCSSQSGHNTVSWYQQALGQGPQFIFQYYREEENGRGNFPPRFSGLQFPNYSSELNVNALELDDSALYLCASSVDRANSPLHFGNGTRLTVT.

The chain combines TRBV27 with TRBJ2-7, with 9 nucleotides matching TRBD1. CDR3 length: 16 amino acids. Germline CDR1 reads MNHEY; CDR2 reads SMNVEV (reference sequence). V lost 6 bases to trimming and J lost 6 bases; unmatched junction nucleotides: 15. The CDR3 bases are TGTGCCAGCAGCCCCGCCGGGACAGGGAAGGGAGCCGAGCAGTACTTC. Translating gives CASSPAGTGKGAEQYF.

The chain couples TRBV28 to TRBJ1-2; tentative D call: TRBD1 (6 bases). This CDR3 is 13 amino acids long. CDR1 and CDR2 (germline): MDHEN, SYDVKM. The V and J ends lost 2 bases and 3 bases respectively, with 7 bases between them. The DNA of the CDR3 is TGTGCCAGCAGTTTACCAGGGGACTATGGCTACACCTTC. This gives the protein CASSLPGDYGYTF.

The V call is TRBV24-1, the J call TRBJ1-2; 9 bases align to TRBD1. The CDR3 consists of 17 residues. The ends lost 4 bases at V and 6 bases at J; junction bases unmatched: 14. In germline, CDR1 is KGHDR, CDR2 SFDVKD. CDR3 in amino acids: CATSDHGTGLVGNGYTF. CDR3 DNA: TGTGCCACCAGTGACCACGGGACAGGGTTAGTAGGGAATGGCTACACCTTC.

The chain couples TRBV11-2 to TRBJ2-7; D is uncertain. The CDR3 contains 15 residues. From germline, CDR1 is SGHAT and CDR2 FQNNGV. Trimming stripped 0 bases from V and 3 bases from J, with 12 bases between. DNA of the CDR3: TGTGCCAGCAGCTTAGATTATCCCCCTAACTACGAGCAGTACTTC. This gives the protein CASSLDYPPNYEQYF.

This chain links TRBV7-8 with TRBJ2-5; 8 bases line up with TRBD2. The CDR3 runs 17 residues. V lost 1 base, J lost 5 bases, and 12 bases stayed unmatched. The germline gives CDR1 SGHVS, CDR2 FQNEAQ. The CDR3 loop reads CASSLGVAGRPEETQYF. DNA for the CDR3: TGTGCCAGCAGCTTAGGGGTAGCGGGGAGGCCGGAGGAGACCCAGTACTTC.

A few counts support this clone. The gene calls are TRBV21-1 and TRBJ2-1; the listed D gene, TRBD2, was not tested against the DNA. TRBV21-1 is a pseudogene locus. This CDR3 contains 15 residues. The CDR3 here is CASSLTIPLGYEQFF. In nucleotides, the CDR3 is TGTGCCAGCTCCCTGACTATTCCATTGGGGTATGAGCAGTTCTTC.

This clone appeared a few times. This rearrangement joins TRBV19 to TRBJ2-3, with 8 bases lining up with TRBD2. This CDR3 spans 14 amino acids. CDR1 LNHDA and CDR2 SQIVND come from the germline V gene (reference sequence). The V and J ends lost 6 bases and 1 base, in that order; junction bases with no gene match: 3. CDR3 DNA: TGTGCCAGTAGGCGGCGGGAGGGCACAGATACGCAGTATTTT. As protein: CASRRREGTDTQYF.

The genes are TRBV7-9 and TRBJ1-4; no clear D. Per germline, CDR1 SEHNR and CDR2 FQNEAQ (reference sequence). The CDR3 has 13 amino acids. V was shortened by 5 bases and J by 5 bases, with 9 bases between the two germline ends. The CDR3 loop is CASSPSLNEKLFF. The CDR3, as DNA: TGTGCCAGCAGCCCCTCTTTGAATGAAAAACTGTTTTTT.

The chain uses TRBV10-3 and TRBJ1-5; 7 bases fit TRBD1. The CDR3 spans 13 residues. Germline V lookup: CDR1 ENHRY, CDR2 SYGVKD. The V segment lost 5 bases and the J segment 4 bases; nucleotides outside the gene matches: 2. CDR3 region: CAISTQGNQPQHF. The DNA for the CDR3 is TGTGCCATCAGTACACAGGGGAATCAGCCCCAGCATTTT.

This rearrangement joins TRBV7-8 to TRBJ2-5; 12 positions agree with TRBD2. CDR3 length equals 16 residues. Trimming cost V 3 bases and J 5 bases; bases outside gene matches: 7. CDR1 is SGHVS, CDR2 FQNEAQ, per germline. CDR3 region: CASSFSTSGSYETQYF. CDR3 bases: TGTGCCAGCAGCTTTTCGACTAGCGGGAGTTATGAGACCCAGTACTTC.

V usage is TRBV14 and J usage is TRBJ2-7; possible D gene TRBD1, 5 bases. In germline, CDR1 is SGHDN, CDR2 FVKESK. This CDR3 has 14 residues. The V gene lost 4 bases and the J gene lost 3 bases, with 13 bases spanning the gap. CDR3 protein: CASSPIDSRYEQYF. In DNA, the CDR3 is TGTGCCAGCAGCCCAATAGACAGTCGCTACGAGCAGTACTTC. Combining the CDR3 with reference TRBV14 and TRBJ2-7 gives the whole variable domain EAGVTQFPSHSVIEKGQTVTLRCDPISGHDNLYWYRRVMGKEIKFLLHFVKESKQDESGMPNNRFLAERTGGTYSTLKVQPAELEDSGVYFCASSPIDSRYEQYFGPGTRLTVT.

V usage is TRBV6-5 and J usage is TRBJ2-5; 12 bases agree with TRBD1. CDR3 length: 15 amino acids. CDR1 and CDR2 (germline): MNHEY, SVGAGI. J was trimmed by 4 bases and V by 6 bases; bases with no gene match: 6. DNA of the CDR3: TGTGCCAGCAGATTGGGACAGGGGGCCGGAGAGACCCAGTACTTC. Protein sequence: CASRLGQGAGETQYF.

This chain joins TRBV5-5 and TRBJ2-1; TRBD2 matches at 7 bases. The CDR3 consists of 16 residues. CDR1 and CDR2 from the germline V gene are SGHKS and YYEKEE (reference sequence). Losses at the gene ends were 5 bases for V and 0 bases for J; bases not matched to a gene: 8. CDR3 protein: CASSRGVFDSYNEQFF. The DNA of the CDR3 is TGTGCCAGCAGTCGGGGGGTGTTTGACTCCTACAATGAGCAGTTCTTC.

The chain combines TRBV29-1 with TRBJ1-1; 12 bases align to TRBD1. J lost 5 bases, V lost 7 bases, and 8 bases had no gene match. CDR1 and CDR2 from the germline V gene are SQVTM and ANQGSEA. CDR3 length: 14 residues. CDR3 amino acids: CSAVGGQGATEAFF. The CDR3 DNA reads as TGCAGCGCCGTGGGGGGACAGGGGGCAACTGAAGCTTTCTTT.

The rearrangement links TRBV3-1 (or the pseudogene TRBV3-2) to TRBJ2-7; D ambiguous. CDR3 length: 15 residues. V was cut by 4 bases and J by 4 bases, with 17 bases left in between. Looked up from germline, CDR1 is LGHDT and CDR2 is YNNKEL (reference sequence). CDR3 region: CASSPYPERKYEQYF. The CDR3 nucleotides are TGTGCCAGCAGCCCCTACCCAGAGAGGAAATACGAGCAGTACTTC.

The gene calls are TRBV7-9 and TRBJ2-6; TRBD1 aligns across 7 bases. Trimming at V came to 4 bases and at J to 2 bases, leaving 5 bases not matched to a gene. The CDR3 consists of 16 residues. The germline V gene encodes CDR1 SEHNR and CDR2 FQNEAQ (reference sequence). In DNA, the CDR3 is TGTGCCAGCAGCTCGAACAGGGGACCTGGGGCCAACGTCCTGACTTTC. Encoded protein: CASSSNRGPGANVLTF.

The chain couples TRBV29-1 to TRBJ1-3; D gene unclear. Germline V lookup: CDR1 SQVTM, CDR2 ANQGSEA. V gave up 1 base and J gave up 5 bases, with 15 bases separating them. The CDR3 covers 15 residues. CDR3 sequence reads: CSVEVSSGIRNTIYF. The DNA for the CDR3 is TGCAGCGTTGAAGTGTCCTCAGGCATCCGAAACACCATATATTTT.

This clone was recorded only once. V gene TRBV5-1 combines with J gene TRBJ2-7, with a tentative D call TRBD2 (5 bases). The length of the CDR3 is 13 residues. CDR1 and CDR2 (germline): SGHRS, YFSETQ. Trimming stripped 4 bases from V and 5 bases from J, with 13 bases between. CDR3 nucleotides: TGCGCCAGCAGCGCCTTGAACGGGGACGAGCAGTACTTC. It translates to CASSALNGDEQYF.

The chain couples TRBV21-1 to TRBJ2-7; the table's D call, TRBD1, has no DNA check behind it. TRBV21-1 is listed as a pseudogene. The CDR3 has 14 amino acids. CDR3 bases: TGTGCCAGCAGCACCCGACACCTTCCCTACGAGCAGTACTTC. Translating gives CASSTRHLPYEQYF.

The chain links TRBV30 to TRBJ2-2; 12 positions agree with TRBD2. Trimming at V came to 5 bases and at J to 8 bases, leaving 12 bases not matched to a gene. Germline CDR1 is GTSNPN and CDR2 is SVGIG (reference sequence). There are 16 residues in the CDR3. Here the CDR3 DNA reads TGTGCCTGGGAACAGGGACTAGCGGGCTACGTAGGGGAGCTGTTTTTT. As protein: CAWEQGLAGYVGELFF.

V is TRBV5-6 and J is TRBJ1-2, with TRBD1 matching over 7 bases. This CDR3 has 14 residues. The V gene's germline CDR1 is SGHDT and CDR2 YYEEEE. The V gene end was trimmed by 0 bases and the J gene end by 8 bases; junction bases not matched to a gene: 7. For the CDR3, the DNA is TGTGCCAGCAGCTTGGAGGGGGCTTTCTACGGCTACACCTTC. Protein sequence: CASSLEGAFYGYTF.

V and J are TRBV24-1 and TRBJ1-5; no clear D. Germline assignment: CDR1 KGHDR and CDR2 SFDVKD. CDR3 length: 12 amino acids. V was trimmed by 9 bases and J by 4 bases, leaving 9 bases between them. CDR3 loop: CATGLPNQPQHF. CDR3 nucleotides: TGTGCCACCGGTCTACCTAATCAGCCCCAGCATTTT.

This clone was found a few times. The gene calls are TRBV7-9 and TRBJ1-2; TRBD1 is a possible D gene (6 bases). The CDR3 is made up of 14 amino acids. Trimming left V 4 bases short and J 2 bases short, with 11 bases between. The germline V gene has CDR1 SEHNR and CDR2 FQNEAQ (reference sequence). The CDR3 spells CASSSWGGNYGYTF. CDR3 nucleotides: TGTGCCAGCAGCTCGTGGGGGGGCAACTATGGCTACACCTTC.

The V call is TRBV11-2, the J call TRBJ1-2; a possible D gene is TRBD1 (5 bases). The germline V gene encodes CDR1 SGHAT and CDR2 FQNNGV. The ends were cut back, 5 bases at V and 5 bases at J, with 15 bases in the middle. This CDR3 is built from 14 residues. The CDR3 sequence: CASSQWTSQYGYTF. As DNA, the CDR3 is TGTGCCAGCAGCCAGTGGACATCTCAATATGGCTACACCTTC.

The chain recombines TRBV6-5 with TRBJ2-3, with 9 bases that match TRBD2. CDR1 and CDR2 from the germline V gene are MNHEY and SVGAGI. The J segment lost 2 bases and the V segment lost 2 bases, leaving 5 bases of the junction unmatched. This CDR3 contains 16 residues. CDR3 bases: TGTGCCAGCAGTTACATGGGACTAGCAAACACAGATACGCAGTATTTT. Translated, it gives CASSYMGLANTDTQYF.

This chain links TRBV7-8 with TRBJ1-5; D may be TRBD1 (5 bases). This CDR3 is 13 amino acids long. Germline V gene data show CDR1 as SGHVS and CDR2 as FQNEAQ. Trimming pared 7 bases from V and 4 bases from J, leaving 11 bases between. CDR3 coding DNA: TGTGCCAGCACCCCGGGGGAAAATCAGCCCCAGCATTTT. Encoded protein: CASTPGENQPQHF.

CDR3 bases: TGTGCCAGCAGCCATTCAGACTACACCGGGGAGCTGTTTTTT. Amino acid sequence: CASSHSDYTGELFF. The chain couples TRBV3-1 (or the pseudogene TRBV3-2) to TRBJ2-2; D gene unclear. Looked up from germline, CDR1 is LGHDT and CDR2 is YNNKEL (reference sequence). V was pared by 3 bases and J by 3 bases, with 8 bases between. This CDR3 comprises 14 residues.